This TCR beta chain was recorded in a study of T-cell reconstitution after alpha-beta-depleted transplantation in children. Library preparation (for TCRbeta) was performed with unique molecular identifiers. MiXCR, applied by TCRdb to the PCR reads, yields one record per CDR3 protein. The sample lists 450,000 to 600,000 distinct CDR3 sequences; 15% to 20% were seen once. V was shortened by 6 bases and J by 0 bases, with 13 bases between the two germline ends. Germline CDR1 SGHRS, CDR2 YFSETQ. The length of the CDR3 is 15 residues. The receptor was isolated from a human donor who donated a stem cell graft to a child with acute lymphoblastic leukemia. The J gene is TRBJ2-1, the V gene TRBV5-1; D possibly corresponds to TRBD2 (5 bases). This specimen consisted of PBMCs from the stem cell graft donor, obtained from the stem cell graft. As DNA, the CDR3 is TGCGCCAGCATTGGGGAGACCAACTCCTACAATGAGCAGTTCTTC. Translated, it gives CASIGETNSYNEQFF.